The clone carrying this T cell receptor (beta chain) was counted a single time. Its antigen is unidentified. This specimen comes from a study of T cells in Graves' hyperthyroidism and ophthalmopathy. The CDR3 has 12 amino acids. Looked up from germline, CDR1 is MDHEN and CDR2 is SYDVKM. The ends were cut back, 6 bases at V and 5 bases at J, with 10 bases in the middle. Study findings and constraints: Most thyroid clonotypes that were expanded above 0.001 also turned up in blood.

Researchers barred patients who had uncontrolled infection, other autoimmune disease, pregnancy or lactation. There were TCR beta CDR3 regions amplified from RNA transcripts. The HTBI primer set was used in a first-round RT-PCR of the TCR CDR3. TCRdb recomputed calls from the multiplex PCR reads with MiXCR, one row per CDR3 protein. This sample carries around 600,000 distinct CDR3 sequences, 45% of them seen once, and the ten largest clones take roughly 7.2%. The receptor comes from an adult man with Graves' disease, either hyperthyroidism or ophthalmopathy (not recorded which). Material: peripheral blood or thyroid tissue (not recorded which). The chain has TRBV28 and TRBJ1-1; D call uncertain. The CDR3 region is CASRQKGTEAFF. DNA for the CDR3: TGTGCCAGCAGACAGAAAGGGACTGAAGCTTTCTTT. Combining the CDR3 with reference TRBV28 and TRBJ1-1 gives the whole variable domain DVKVTQSSRYLVKRTGEKVFLECVQDMDHENMFWYRQDPGLGLRLIYFSYDVKMKEKGDIPEGYSVSREKKERFSLILESASTNQTSMYLCASRQKGTEAFFGQGTRLTVV.